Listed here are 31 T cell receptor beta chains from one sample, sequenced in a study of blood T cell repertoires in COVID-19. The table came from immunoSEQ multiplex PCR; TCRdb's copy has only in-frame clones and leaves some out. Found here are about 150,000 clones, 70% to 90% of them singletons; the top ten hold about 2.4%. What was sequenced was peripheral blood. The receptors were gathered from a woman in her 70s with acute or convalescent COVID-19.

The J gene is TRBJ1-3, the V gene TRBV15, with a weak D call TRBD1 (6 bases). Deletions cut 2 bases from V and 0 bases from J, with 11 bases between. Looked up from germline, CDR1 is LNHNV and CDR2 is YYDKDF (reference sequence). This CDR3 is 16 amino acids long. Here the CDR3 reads CATSRSRQVSGNTIYF. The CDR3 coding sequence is TGTGCCACCAGCAGATCTAGACAGGTCTCTGGAAACACCATATATTTT.

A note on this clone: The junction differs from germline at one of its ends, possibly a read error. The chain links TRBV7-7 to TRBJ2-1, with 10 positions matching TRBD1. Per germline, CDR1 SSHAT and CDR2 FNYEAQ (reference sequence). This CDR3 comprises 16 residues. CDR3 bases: TGTGCTAGCAGTCACGCGGGGGACAGGGGCGACAATGAGCAGTTCTTC. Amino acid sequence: CASSHAGDRGDNEQFF.

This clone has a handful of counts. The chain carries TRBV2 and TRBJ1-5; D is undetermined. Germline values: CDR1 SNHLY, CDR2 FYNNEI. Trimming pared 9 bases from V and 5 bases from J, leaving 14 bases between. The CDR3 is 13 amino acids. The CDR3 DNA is TGTGCCAGTCAAACGGTACGGGATCAGCCCCAGCATTTT. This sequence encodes CASQTVRDQPQHF.

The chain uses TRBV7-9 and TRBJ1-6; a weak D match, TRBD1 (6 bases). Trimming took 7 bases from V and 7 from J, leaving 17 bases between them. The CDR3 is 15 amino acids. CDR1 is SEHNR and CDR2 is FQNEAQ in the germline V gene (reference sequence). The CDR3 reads CASTKAGVMNSPLHF. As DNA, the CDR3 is TGTGCCAGCACCAAAGCAGGGGTCATGAATTCACCCCTCCACTTT. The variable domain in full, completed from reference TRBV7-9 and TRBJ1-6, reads DTGVSQNPRHKITKRGQNVTFRCDPISEHNRLYWYRQTLGQGPEFLTYFQNEAQLEKSRLLSDRFSAERPKGSFSTLEIQRTEQGDSAMYLCASTKAGVMNSPLHFGNGTRLTVT.

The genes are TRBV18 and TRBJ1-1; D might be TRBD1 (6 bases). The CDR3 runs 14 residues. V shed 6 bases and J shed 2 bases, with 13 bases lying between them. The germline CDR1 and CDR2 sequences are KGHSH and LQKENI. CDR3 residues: CASSDTGLNTEAFF. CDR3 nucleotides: TGTGCCAGCTCTGACACAGGGCTCAACACTGAAGCTTTCTTT.

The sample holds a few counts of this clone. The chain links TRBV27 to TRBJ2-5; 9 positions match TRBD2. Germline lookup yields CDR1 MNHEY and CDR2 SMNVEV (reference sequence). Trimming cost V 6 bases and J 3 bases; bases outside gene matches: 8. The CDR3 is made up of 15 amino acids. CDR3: CASRGVGLAEETQYF. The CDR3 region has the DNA TGTGCCAGCAGGGGGGTGGGACTAGCTGAAGAGACCCAGTACTTC.

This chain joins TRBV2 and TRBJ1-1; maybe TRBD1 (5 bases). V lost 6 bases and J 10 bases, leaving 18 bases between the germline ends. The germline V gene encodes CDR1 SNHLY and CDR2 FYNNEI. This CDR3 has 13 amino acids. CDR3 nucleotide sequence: TGTGCCAGCAGGGCCGCCGGGGGGAGGTTAGCTTTCTTT. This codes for CASRAAGGRLAFF.

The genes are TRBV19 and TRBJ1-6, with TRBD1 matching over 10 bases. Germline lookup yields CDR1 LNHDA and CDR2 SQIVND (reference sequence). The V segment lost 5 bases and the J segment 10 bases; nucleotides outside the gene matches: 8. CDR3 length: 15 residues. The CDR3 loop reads CASSDRGTGVSPLHF. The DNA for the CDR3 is TGTGCCAGTAGTGACCGTGGGACAGGGGTCTCACCCCTCCACTTT.

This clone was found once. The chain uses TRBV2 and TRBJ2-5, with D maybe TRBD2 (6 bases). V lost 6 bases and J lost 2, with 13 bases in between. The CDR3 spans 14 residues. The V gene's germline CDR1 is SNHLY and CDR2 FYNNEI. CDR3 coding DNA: TGTGCCAGCAGCCAGCGGGCCACACAAGAGACCCAGTACTTC. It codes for CASSQRATQETQYF.

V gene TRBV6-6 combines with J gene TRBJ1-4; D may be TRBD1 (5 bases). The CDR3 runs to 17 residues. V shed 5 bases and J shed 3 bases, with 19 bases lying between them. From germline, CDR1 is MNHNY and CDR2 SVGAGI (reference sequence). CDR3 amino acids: CASSPTGRGSANEKLFF. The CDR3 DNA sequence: TGTGCCAGCAGTCCCACGGGGAGGGGCTCGGCTAATGAAAAACTGTTTTTT.

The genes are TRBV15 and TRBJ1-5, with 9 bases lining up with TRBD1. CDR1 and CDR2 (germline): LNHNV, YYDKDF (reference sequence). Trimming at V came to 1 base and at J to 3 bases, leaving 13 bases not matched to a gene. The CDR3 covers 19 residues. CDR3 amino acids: CATSRGGAGQGYSNQPQHF. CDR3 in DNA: TGTGCCACCAGCAGAGGTGGAGCGGGACAGGGATACTCCAATCAGCCCCAGCATTTT.

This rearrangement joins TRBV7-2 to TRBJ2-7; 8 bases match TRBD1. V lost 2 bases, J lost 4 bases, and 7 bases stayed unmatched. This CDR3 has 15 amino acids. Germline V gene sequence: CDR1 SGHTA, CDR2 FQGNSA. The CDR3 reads CASSLQGADRYEQYF. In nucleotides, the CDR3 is TGTGCCAGCAGCTTACAGGGGGCGGATAGGTACGAGCAGTACTTC.

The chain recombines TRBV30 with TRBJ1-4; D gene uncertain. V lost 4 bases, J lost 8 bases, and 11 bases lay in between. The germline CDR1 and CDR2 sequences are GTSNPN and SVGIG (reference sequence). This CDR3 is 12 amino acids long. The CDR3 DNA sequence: TGTGCCTGGAAAGGCCGGGTCGAAAAACTGTTTTTT. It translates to CAWKGRVEKLFF.

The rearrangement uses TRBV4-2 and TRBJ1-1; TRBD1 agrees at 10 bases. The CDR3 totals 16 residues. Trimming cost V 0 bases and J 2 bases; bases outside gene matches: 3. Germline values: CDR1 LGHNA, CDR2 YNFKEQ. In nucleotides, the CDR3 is TGTGCCAGCAGCCAAGATGACAGGGGGCGAAACACTGAAGCTTTCTTT. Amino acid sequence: CASSQDDRGRNTEAFF.

DNA of the CDR3: TGTGCCAGCAGTTTCACGACAGGGTTGGGCAATCAGCCCCAGCATTTT. It yields the protein CASSFTTGLGNQPQHF. V usage is TRBV6-6 and J usage is TRBJ1-5; 7 nucleotides align to TRBD1. The V gene end was trimmed by 4 bases and the J gene end by 2 bases; junction bases not matched to a gene: 8. This CDR3 is built from 16 residues. The germline CDR1 and CDR2 sequences are MNHNY and SVGAGI (reference sequence).

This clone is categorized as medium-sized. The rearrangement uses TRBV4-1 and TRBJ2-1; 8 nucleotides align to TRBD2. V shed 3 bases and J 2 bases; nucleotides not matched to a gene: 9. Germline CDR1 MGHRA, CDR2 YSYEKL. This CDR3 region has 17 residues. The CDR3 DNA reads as TGCGCCAGCAGCCAGAAACCTAGCGGGTCTACCTACAATGAGCAGTTCTTC. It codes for CASSQKPSGSTYNEQFF.

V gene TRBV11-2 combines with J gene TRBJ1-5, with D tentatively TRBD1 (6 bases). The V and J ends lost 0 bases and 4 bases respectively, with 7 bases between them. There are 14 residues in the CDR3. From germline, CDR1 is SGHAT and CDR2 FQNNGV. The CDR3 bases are TGTGCCAGCAGCTTAGAAACAGGGAATCAGCCCCAGCATTTT. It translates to CASSLETGNQPQHF. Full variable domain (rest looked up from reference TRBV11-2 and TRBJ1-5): EAGVAQSPRYKIIEKRQSVAFWCNPISGHATLYWYQQILGQGPKLLIQFQNNGVVDDSQLPKDRFSAERLKGVDSTLKIQPAKLEDSAVYLCASSLETGNQPQHFGDGTRLSIL.

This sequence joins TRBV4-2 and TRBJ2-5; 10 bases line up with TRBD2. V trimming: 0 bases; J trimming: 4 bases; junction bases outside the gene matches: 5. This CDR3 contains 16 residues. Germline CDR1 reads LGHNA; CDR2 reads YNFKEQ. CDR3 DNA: TGTGCCAGCAGCCAAGAAGGAGCGGGGGGGCCAGAGACCCAGTACTTC. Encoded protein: CASSQEGAGGPETQYF.

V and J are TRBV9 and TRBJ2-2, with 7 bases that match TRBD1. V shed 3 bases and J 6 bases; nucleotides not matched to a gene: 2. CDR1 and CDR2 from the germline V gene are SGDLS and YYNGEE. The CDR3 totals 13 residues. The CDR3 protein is CASSAQGAGELFF. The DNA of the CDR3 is TGTGCCAGCAGCGCGCAGGGGGCCGGGGAGCTGTTTTTT.

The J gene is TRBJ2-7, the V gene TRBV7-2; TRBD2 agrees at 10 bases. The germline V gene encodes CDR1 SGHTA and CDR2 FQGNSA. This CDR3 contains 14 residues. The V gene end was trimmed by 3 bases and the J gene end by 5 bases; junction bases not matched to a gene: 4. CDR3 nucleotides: TGTGCCAGCAGCTTCCAGCGGGGGGGCCACGAGCAGTACTTC. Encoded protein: CASSFQRGGHEQYF.

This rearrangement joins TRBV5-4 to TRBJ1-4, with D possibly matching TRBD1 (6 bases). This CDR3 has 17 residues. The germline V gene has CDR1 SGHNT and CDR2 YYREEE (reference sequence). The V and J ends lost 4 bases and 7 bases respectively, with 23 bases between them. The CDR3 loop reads CASSPENRGGAGEKLFF. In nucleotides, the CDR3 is TGTGCCAGCAGCCCGGAGAATCGTGGGGGGGCTGGTGAAAAACTGTTTTTT.

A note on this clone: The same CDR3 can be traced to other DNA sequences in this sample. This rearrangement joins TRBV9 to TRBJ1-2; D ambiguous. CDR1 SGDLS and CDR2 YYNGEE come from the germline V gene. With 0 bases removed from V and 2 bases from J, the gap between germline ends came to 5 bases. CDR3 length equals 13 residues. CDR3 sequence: CASSVDKNYGYTF. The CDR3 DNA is TGTGCCAGCAGCGTAGACAAAAACTATGGCTACACCTTC.

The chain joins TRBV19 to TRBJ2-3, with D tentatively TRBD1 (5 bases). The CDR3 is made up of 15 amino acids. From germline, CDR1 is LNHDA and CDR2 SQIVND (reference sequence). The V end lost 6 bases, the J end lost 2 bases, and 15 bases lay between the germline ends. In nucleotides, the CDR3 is TGTGCCAGTAGCATGACAGTCCGGTACACAGATACGCAGTATTTT. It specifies CASSMTVRYTDTQYF. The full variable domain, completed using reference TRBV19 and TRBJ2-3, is DGGITQSPKYLFRKEGQNVTLSCEQNLNHDAMYWYRQDPGQGLRLIYYSQIVNDFQKGDIAEGYSVSREKKESFPLTVTSAQKNPTAFYLCASSMTVRYTDTQYFGPGTRLTVL.

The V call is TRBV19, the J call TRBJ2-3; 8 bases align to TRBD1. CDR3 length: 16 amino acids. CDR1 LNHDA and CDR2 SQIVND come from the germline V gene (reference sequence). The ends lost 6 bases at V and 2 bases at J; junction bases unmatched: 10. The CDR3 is CASSTTGATLTDTQYF. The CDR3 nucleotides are TGTGCCAGTAGCACGACAGGGGCCACCCTCACAGATACGCAGTATTTT.

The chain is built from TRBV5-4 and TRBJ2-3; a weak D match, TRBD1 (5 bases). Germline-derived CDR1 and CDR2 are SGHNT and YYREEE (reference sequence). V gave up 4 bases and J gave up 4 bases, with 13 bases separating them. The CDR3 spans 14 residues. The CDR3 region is CASSTSPGSDTQYF. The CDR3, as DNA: TGTGCCAGCAGCACAAGCCCAGGGTCAGATACGCAGTATTTT.

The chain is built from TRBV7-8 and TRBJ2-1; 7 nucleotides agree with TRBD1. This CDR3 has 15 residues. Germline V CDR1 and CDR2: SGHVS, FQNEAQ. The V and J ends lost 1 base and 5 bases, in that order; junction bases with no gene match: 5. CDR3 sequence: CASSLDRTGNNEQFF. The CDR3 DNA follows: TGTGCCAGCAGCTTAGATCGGACAGGTAACAATGAGCAGTTCTTC.

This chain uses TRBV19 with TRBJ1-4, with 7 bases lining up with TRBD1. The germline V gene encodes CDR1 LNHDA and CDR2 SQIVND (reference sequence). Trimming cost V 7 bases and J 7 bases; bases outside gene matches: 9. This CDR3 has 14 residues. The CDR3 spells CASKEGQRREKLFF. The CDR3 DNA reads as TGTGCCAGTAAAGAGGGACAGAGACGTGAAAAACTGTTTTTT.

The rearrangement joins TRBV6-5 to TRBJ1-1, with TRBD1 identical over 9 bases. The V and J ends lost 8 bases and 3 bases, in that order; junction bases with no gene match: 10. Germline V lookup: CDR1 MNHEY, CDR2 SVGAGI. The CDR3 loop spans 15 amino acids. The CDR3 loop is CASLGLGQGYTEAFF. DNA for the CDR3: TGTGCCAGCCTGGGGCTGGGACAGGGATACACTGAAGCTTTCTTT.

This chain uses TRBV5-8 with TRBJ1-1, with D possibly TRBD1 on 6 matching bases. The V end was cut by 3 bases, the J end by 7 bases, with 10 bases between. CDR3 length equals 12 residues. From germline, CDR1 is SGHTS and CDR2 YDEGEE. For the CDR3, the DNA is TGTGCCAGCAGCTGGCAGGGGAGTGAAGCTTTCTTT. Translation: CASSWQGSEAFF.

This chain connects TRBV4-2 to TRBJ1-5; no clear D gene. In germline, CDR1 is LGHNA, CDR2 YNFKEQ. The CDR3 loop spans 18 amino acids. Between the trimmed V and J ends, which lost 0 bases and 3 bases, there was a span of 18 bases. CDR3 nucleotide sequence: TGTGCCAGCAGCCAAGAAGAACTAACGGCGGGGTCCAATCAGCCCCAGCATTTT. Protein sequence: CASSQEELTAGSNQPQHF.

CDR3 nucleotide sequence: TGTGCCAGCAGCTCGACAGGGGGGAACACTGAAGCTTTCTTT. Its protein is CASSSTGGNTEAFF. This chain connects TRBV11-3 to TRBJ1-1; 9 nucleotides agree with TRBD1. Germline values: CDR1 SGHNT, CDR2 YENEEA. This CDR3 is 14 amino acids long. The trim removed 4 bases at V and 1 base at J, leaving 1 base unmatched.